This T cell receptor beta chain derives from a study of T cells in localized non-small cell lung cancer. V gave up 0 bases and J gave up 1 base, with 10 bases separating them. The CDR3 is 15 amino acids. CDR1 is SGHRS and CDR2 is YFSETQ in the germline V gene. Details on this clone: Its antigen is currently unknown.

Whole-study results and caveats: One tumor region alone was sequenced, and heterogeneity therefore remains possible.

Some clones are missing from TCRdb's copy, which holds only in-frame ones; the method was immunoSEQ multiplex PCR. The data contain over a thousand clones, more than 20% of them singletons. This sequence joins TRBV5-1 and TRBJ1-2; tentative D call: TRBD1 (6 bases). The origin of this receptor is a male donor older than 55 with stage I lung adenocarcinoma. Sequenced material: normal lung tissue next to the tumor, taken before any cancer treatment. CDR3: CASSLGGQLNYGYTF. The CDR3 DNA reads TGCGCCAGCAGCTTGGGCGGACAGCTTAACTATGGCTACACCTTC.